These 32 T cell receptor beta chains share one sample of origin, sequenced in a study of T cells after yellow fever vaccination (dated by TCRdb to between 2019 and 2020). The treatment or condition label, read with the paper, signifies: live attenuated yellow fever vaccine strain. Preparation of the library involved 5' RACE. Sequenced using an Illumina NovaSeq 6000. TCRdb reran the public reads through fastp at Q25 and MiXCR, keeping productive beta chains. Here each entry gathers all rows of one CDR3 protein and keeps the most common genes and DNA. Within this sample are under 350,000 distinct CDR3 sequences, with over 3.5% of them counted one time only. The top ten constitute around 24% of the sample. The source was PBMCs, collected 5 days after the yellow fever booster vaccination. Receptors originate from a man aged 18 to 35 who received the YFV17D yellow fever vaccine.

This clonotype was seen only a few times. The chain couples TRBV9 to TRBJ1-1; no clear D. Trimming shortened V by 4 bases and J by 4 bases, and 11 bases separated the two germline ends. Germline CDR1 reads SGDLS; CDR2 reads YYNGEE. The CDR3 runs to 13 residues. The chain's CDR3 is CASSIGRTTEAFF. CDR3 coding DNA: TGTGCCAGCAGCATCGGGAGGACCACTGAAGCTTTCTTT. Variable domain in full (rest from reference TRBV9 and TRBJ1-1): DSGVTQTPKHLITATGQRVTLRCSPRSGDLSVYWYQQSLDQGLQFLIQYYNGEERAKGNILERFSAQQFPDLHSELNLSSLELGDSALYFCASSIGRTTEAFFGQGTRLTVV.

The chain uses TRBV5-1 and TRBJ2-5, with TRBD1 identical over 7 bases. Unmatched junction bases numbered 13, after V lost 3 bases and J lost 5 bases. CDR3 size: 16 residues. The germline V gene encodes CDR1 SGHRS and CDR2 YFSETQ. The CDR3 sequence is CASSSGNRGFQETQYF. For the CDR3, the DNA is TGCGCCAGCAGCTCCGGAAACAGGGGATTTCAGGAGACCCAGTACTTC. Full variable domain (outside the CDR3, taken from reference TRBV5-1 and TRBJ2-5): KAGVTQTPRYLIKTRGQQVTLSCSPISGHRSVSWYQQTPGQGLQFLFEYFSETQRNKGNFPGRFSGRQFSNSRSEMNVSTLELGDSALYLCASSSGNRGFQETQYFGPGTRLLVL.

The chain has TRBV2 and TRBJ2-5; D perhaps matches TRBD1 (5 bases). Germline assignment: CDR1 SNHLY and CDR2 FYNNEI. The CDR3 is 14 residues long. The V gene lost 7 bases and the J gene lost 0 bases, with 12 bases spanning the gap. The CDR3 DNA reads as TGTGCCAGCAAGGGGCGGTCGTACCAAGAGACCCAGTACTTC. This codes for CASKGRSYQETQYF.

This clonotype has only a few counts. The V and J genes are TRBV29-1 and TRBJ1-2; TRBD1 agrees at 9 bases. The CDR3 is 13 residues long. V trimming: 6 bases; J trimming: 2 bases; junction bases outside the gene matches: 4. Germline V lookup: CDR1 SQVTM, CDR2 ANQGSEA. CDR3 DNA sequence: TGCAGCGTCTCCGGGACAGGGAACTATGGCTACACCTTC. Protein product: CSVSGTGNYGYTF.

At least ten counts were recorded for this clonotype. This chain links TRBV7-6 with TRBJ2-5, with D hard to call. Trimming took off 4 bases at V and 4 bases at J, with 10 bases between the two ends. This CDR3 is 13 amino acids long. The germline CDR1 and CDR2 sequences are SGHVS and FNYEAQ. The CDR3: CASSSLRRETQYF. The CDR3 coding sequence is TGTGCCAGCAGCTCCCTCCGGAGAGAGACCCAGTACTTC. Variable domain in full (rest from reference TRBV7-6 and TRBJ2-5): GAGVSQSPRYKVTKRGQDVALRCDPISGHVSLYWYRQALGQGPEFLTYFNYEAQQDKSGLPNDRFSAERPEGSISTLTIQRTEQRDSAMYRCASSSLRRETQYFGPGTRLLVL.

This chain uses TRBV6-5 with TRBJ2-5; tentative D call: TRBD2 (7 bases). Germline V CDR1 and CDR2: MNHEY, SVGAGI. This CDR3 contains 14 residues. The V end lost 0 bases, the J end lost 6 bases, and 11 bases lay between the germline ends. The CDR3 loop reads CASSYSGGAKTQYF. In nucleotides, the CDR3 is TGTGCCAGCAGTTACTCGGGGGGGGCTAAGACCCAGTACTTC.

The V and J genes are TRBV12-3 or TRBV12-4 and TRBJ2-2, with D maybe TRBD2 (5 bases). The CDR3 totals 17 residues. V was trimmed by 2 bases and J by 5 bases, leaving 18 bases between them. The CDR3 sequence is CASSLSSGVGSTGELFF. The CDR3 bases are TGTGCCAGCAGTTTATCATCCGGGGTTGGTAGTACCGGGGAGCTGTTTTTT.

Ten or more counts support this clonotype. This chain joins TRBV20-1 and TRBJ2-2, with D unresolved. Per germline, CDR1 DFQATT and CDR2 SNEGSKA (reference sequence). V was shortened by 2 bases and J by 2 bases, with 6 bases between the two germline ends. The CDR3 has 13 residues. The CDR3 coding sequence is TGCAGTGCTAGACAGGACAACACCGGGGAGCTGTTTTTT. This gives the protein CSARQDNTGELFF.

The chain carries TRBV6-5 and TRBJ1-6, with D maybe TRBD1 (6 bases). Germline CDR1 is MNHEY and CDR2 is SVGAGI. The CDR3 is 16 amino acids. Trimming cost V 4 bases and J 7 bases, with 17 bases left between them. This CDR3 reads CASSSPRGQLNSPLHF. The CDR3 DNA sequence: TGTGCCAGCAGTTCCCCTCGGGGGCAGTTGAATTCACCCCTCCACTTT.

In its sample, this clonotype was seen many times. The chain employs TRBV20-1 and TRBJ2-1; 8 nucleotides line up with TRBD2. J gave up 3 bases and V 6 bases, and 16 bases lay outside the gene matches. This CDR3 comprises 17 residues. From germline, CDR1 is DFQATT and CDR2 SNEGSKA (reference sequence). The CDR3 coding sequence is TGCAGTGCCTATGGGACTAGAGAGGAGAGTATCTACAATGAGCAGTTCTTC. Translation gives CSAYGTREESIYNEQFF.

In this sample, this clonotype turned up a few times. This sequence joins TRBV6-5 and TRBJ2-7; tentative D call: TRBD1 (6 bases). V was cut by 0 bases and J by 6 bases, with 9 bases left in between. Germline V lookup: CDR1 MNHEY, CDR2 SVGAGI. The CDR3 has 13 residues. The CDR3 DNA is TGTGCCAGCAGTTACTCGAAGGGGGTCGAGCAGTACTTC. It codes for CASSYSKGVEQYF.

This clonotype has a handful of counts. The V and J genes are TRBV5-6 and TRBJ2-3; 11 bases fit TRBD2. V was clipped by 5 bases and J by 8 bases; unmatched bases: 7. Germline values: CDR1 SGHDT, CDR2 YYEEEE. The CDR3 contains 14 residues. Written as DNA, the CDR3 is TGTGCCAGCAGACCAACTAGCGGGGGAGGTACGCAGTATTTT. Translation gives CASRPTSGGGTQYF.

This clonotype was seen many times. The chain links TRBV20-1 to TRBJ1-3; D may be TRBD1 (6 bases). CDR3 length: 14 amino acids. V gave up 4 bases and J gave up 8 bases, with 18 bases separating them. The germline V gene encodes CDR1 DFQATT and CDR2 SNEGSKA (reference sequence). The CDR3 loop is CSATPTGYRDTIYF. CDR3 DNA sequence: TGCAGTGCTACGCCCACAGGGTATAGGGACACCATATATTTT.

The CDR3 spells CASSFTGTGGYKDEQFF. The CDR3 bases are TGTGCCAGCAGTTTTACGGGGACAGGGGGCTATAAAGATGAGCAGTTCTTC. This chain connects TRBV12-3 or TRBV12-4 to TRBJ2-1; 12 nucleotides match TRBD1. The junction had 11 bases not matched to a gene; V was cut back by 3 bases and J by 8 bases. The CDR3 extends over 17 amino acids.

This clonotype was detected ten times or more. This sequence joins TRBV5-1 and TRBJ2-1, with 10 bases lining up with TRBD2. Germline CDR1 reads SGHRS; CDR2 reads YFSETQ. V dropped 5 bases and J dropped 6; count of bases not matched to a gene: 11. The length of the CDR3 is 16 residues. The chain's CDR3 is CASRFSSGGMGNEQFF. The CDR3 DNA follows: TGCGCCAGCAGATTCTCTAGCGGGGGTATGGGCAATGAGCAGTTCTTC.

V and J are TRBV19 and TRBJ1-2, with TRBD1 as a possible D gene (5 bases). V was shortened by 3 bases and J by 4 bases, with 12 bases between the two germline ends. This CDR3 spans 14 amino acids. Germline values: CDR1 LNHDA, CDR2 SQIVND (reference sequence). DNA of the CDR3: TGTGCCAGTAGTATTTCCGCCAGGGCCTATGGCTACACCTTC. Its protein product is CASSISARAYGYTF.

In its sample, this clonotype was seen many times. The CDR3 sequence is CASSRNPGQDNSPLHF. For the CDR3, the DNA is TGCGCCAGCAGCCGAAATCCGGGGCAGGATAATTCACCCCTCCACTTT. The rearrangement joins TRBV4-3 to TRBJ1-6; possible D gene TRBD1, 5 bases. The germline V gene encodes CDR1 LGHNA and CDR2 YSLEER. The CDR3 consists of 16 residues. The ends were cut back, 4 bases at V and 5 bases at J, with 15 bases in the middle.

The rearrangement uses TRBV30 and TRBJ2-7, with 8 nucleotides matching TRBD1. Trimming at V came to 1 base and at J to 3 bases, leaving 5 bases not matched to a gene. The germline gives CDR1 GTSNPN, CDR2 SVGIG (reference sequence). This CDR3 is built from 14 residues. Here the CDR3 reads CAWSADRGYYEQYF. CDR3 in DNA: TGTGCCTGGAGTGCAGACAGGGGTTACTACGAGCAGTACTTC.

This clonotype was found a few times. The CDR3 protein is CASSSRTQGPGYTF. The CDR3 region has the DNA TGTGCCAGCAGCTCCAGAACCCAGGGGCCCGGCTACACCTTC. This chain links TRBV5-6 with TRBJ1-2; TRBD1 might be the D (6 bases). The V end lost 3 bases, the J end lost 8 bases, and 17 bases lay between the germline ends. CDR1 SGHDT and CDR2 YYEEEE come from the germline V gene. The CDR3 has 14 amino acids. The variable domain in full, completed from reference TRBV5-6 and TRBJ1-2, reads DAGVTQSPTHLIKTRGQQVTLRCSPKSGHDTVSWYQQALGQGPQFIFQYYEEEERQRGNFPDRFSGHQFPNYSSELNVNALLLGDSALYLCASSSRTQGPGYTFGSGTRLTVV.

The genes are TRBV6-5 and TRBJ1-6; D is possibly TRBD1 (5 bases). The V and J ends lost 6 bases and 14 bases respectively, with 14 bases between them. The CDR3 consists of 12 residues. The germline CDR1 and CDR2 sequences are MNHEY and SVGAGI. The CDR3 DNA reads TGTGCCAGCAGCGGACGGGGCATAACCCTCCACTTT. It yields the protein CASSGRGITLHF.

This clonotype appeared a few times. This chain uses TRBV6-1 with TRBJ1-1; D unclear. Per germline, CDR1 MNHNS and CDR2 SASEGT. Trimming removed 3 bases at V and 4 bases at J, with 12 bases between. This CDR3 region has 14 residues. For the CDR3, the DNA is TGTGCCAGCAGTGAGTCGGGGATCGGCACTGAAGCTTTCTTT. This translates into CASSESGIGTEAFF.

In its sample, this clonotype was seen many times. The chain links TRBV7-9 to TRBJ2-5; D is unclear. V was trimmed by 2 bases and J by 2 bases, leaving 9 bases between them. The length of the CDR3 is 14 residues. Germline CDR1 SEHNR, CDR2 FQNEAQ (reference sequence). Here the CDR3 DNA reads TGTGCCAGCAGCTTAAATTGGCAGCAAGAGACCCAGTACTTC. It specifies CASSLNWQQETQYF.

The chain employs TRBV12-3 or TRBV12-4 and TRBJ1-2; D unresolved. V gave up 8 bases and J gave up 0 bases, with 16 bases separating them. This CDR3 comprises 15 residues. For the CDR3, the DNA is TGTGCCAGCCGCCAGTCGGGCAGTTCTAACTATGGCTACACCTTC. Residues: CASRQSGSSNYGYTF.

V is TRBV18 and J is TRBJ2-3; D ambiguous. Germline V gives CDR1 KGHSH, CDR2 LQKENI. The CDR3 covers 13 residues. V lost 3 bases to trimming and J lost 2 bases, with 6 bases between them. This CDR3 reads CASSPTLTDTQYF. CDR3 DNA: TGTGCCAGCTCACCCACTCTCACAGATACGCAGTATTTT. The full variable domain, in which reference TRBV18 and TRBJ2-3 provide the parts outside the CDR3, is NAGVMQNPRHLVRRRGQEARLRCSPMKGHSHVYWYRQLPEEGLKFMVYLQKENIIDESGMPKERFSAEFPKEGPSILRIQQVVRGDSAAYFCASSPTLTDTQYFGPGTRLTVL.

This sequence joins TRBV11-2 and TRBJ2-1, with 10 bases matching TRBD1. The CDR3 has 15 residues. The germline V gene has CDR1 SGHAT and CDR2 FQNNGV. V trimming: 5 bases; J trimming: 6 bases; junction bases outside the gene matches: 7. The chain's CDR3 is CASSPRQGAGNEQFF. Here the CDR3 DNA reads TGTGCCAGCAGCCCCAGACAGGGGGCTGGCAATGAGCAGTTCTTC.

The table lists this clonotype with a few counts. The J gene is TRBJ2-1, the V gene TRBV5-6; a weak D match, TRBD2 (5 bases). The CDR3 covers 15 residues. From germline, CDR1 is SGHDT and CDR2 YYEEEE. The V end lost 2 bases, the J end lost 0 bases, and 9 bases lay between the germline ends. In DNA form, the CDR3 reads TGTGCCAGCAGCTTTAGCGCGAGCTCCTACAATGAGCAGTTCTTC. Encoded protein: CASSFSASSYNEQFF. Full variable domain (remainder filled in from reference TRBV5-6 and TRBJ2-1): DAGVTQSPTHLIKTRGQQVTLRCSPKSGHDTVSWYQQALGQGPQFIFQYYEEEERQRGNFPDRFSGHQFPNYSSELNVNALLLGDSALYLCASSFSASSYNEQFFGPGTRLTVL.

This sequence joins TRBV12-3 or TRBV12-4 and TRBJ2-1; 12 positions match TRBD2. The CDR3 is 14 amino acids. The ends lost 5 bases at V and 6 bases at J; junction bases unmatched: 2. CDR3 loop: CASSRTSGANEQFF. In DNA, the CDR3 is TGTGCCAGCAGTCGGACTAGCGGGGCCAATGAGCAGTTCTTC.

This clonotype has only a few counts. The chain combines TRBV12-3 or TRBV12-4 with TRBJ2-1; 7 bases align to TRBD1. The CDR3 totals 15 residues. The V segment lost 1 base and the J segment 9 bases; nucleotides outside the gene matches: 9. CDR3 sequence (DNA): TGTGCCAGCAGTTTAGAAGGTACAGGGGTCCTTGAGCAGTTCTTC. It translates to CASSLEGTGVLEQFF.

The J gene is TRBJ2-2, the V gene TRBV6-5; TRBD1 aligns across 7 bases. CDR1 MNHEY and CDR2 SVGAGI come from the germline V gene. The CDR3 has 16 residues. With V trimmed by 2 bases and J by 6 bases, 9 bases remained unmatched. The CDR3 coding sequence is TGTGCCAGCAGTTACCAGACAGGGAGTTTAGCCGGGGAGCTGTTTTTT. Its protein is CASSYQTGSLAGELFF.

This clonotype turned up a few times. This chain connects TRBV4-1 to TRBJ1-2, with 7 bases identical to TRBD1. Per the germline V gene, CDR1 is MGHRA and CDR2 is YSYEKL. The CDR3 runs to 14 residues. V lost 1 base and J lost 4; bases outside the gene matches: 3. The CDR3 bases are TGCGCCAGCAGCCAAGGACAGGGCAGCTATGGCTACACCTTC. It translates to CASSQGQGSYGYTF.

This clonotype was seen a few times. The chain employs TRBV7-2 and TRBJ2-7; no clear D gene. This CDR3 is built from 12 residues. Germline-derived CDR1 and CDR2 are SGHTA and FQGNSA. With 4 bases removed from V and 5 bases from J, the gap between germline ends came to 9 bases. DNA of the CDR3: TGTGCCAGCAGCTCCACATACGACGAGCAGTACTTC. This sequence encodes CASSSTYDEQYF.

This clonotype has ten or more counts. The chain is built from TRBV19 and TRBJ1-1; a weak D match, TRBD1 (5 bases). Germline values: CDR1 LNHDA, CDR2 SQIVND (reference sequence). This CDR3 spans 14 amino acids. V dropped 6 bases and J dropped 0 bases, with 11 bases sitting between them. CDR3 coding DNA: TGTGCCAGTAGCACCGACAGACTGAACACTGAAGCTTTCTTT. Translation gives CASSTDRLNTEAFF.